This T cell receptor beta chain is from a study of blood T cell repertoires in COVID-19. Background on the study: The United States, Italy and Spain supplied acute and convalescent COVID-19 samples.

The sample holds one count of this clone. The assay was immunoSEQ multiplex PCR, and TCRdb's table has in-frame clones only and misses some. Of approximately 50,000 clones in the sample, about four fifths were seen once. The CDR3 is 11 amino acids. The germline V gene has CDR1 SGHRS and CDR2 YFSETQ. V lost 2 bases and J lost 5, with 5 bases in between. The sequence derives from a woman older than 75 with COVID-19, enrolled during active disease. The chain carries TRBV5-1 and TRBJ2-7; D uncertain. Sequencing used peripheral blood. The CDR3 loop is CASSFNNEQYF. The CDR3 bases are TGCGCCAGCAGCTTTAACAACGAGCAGTACTTC.